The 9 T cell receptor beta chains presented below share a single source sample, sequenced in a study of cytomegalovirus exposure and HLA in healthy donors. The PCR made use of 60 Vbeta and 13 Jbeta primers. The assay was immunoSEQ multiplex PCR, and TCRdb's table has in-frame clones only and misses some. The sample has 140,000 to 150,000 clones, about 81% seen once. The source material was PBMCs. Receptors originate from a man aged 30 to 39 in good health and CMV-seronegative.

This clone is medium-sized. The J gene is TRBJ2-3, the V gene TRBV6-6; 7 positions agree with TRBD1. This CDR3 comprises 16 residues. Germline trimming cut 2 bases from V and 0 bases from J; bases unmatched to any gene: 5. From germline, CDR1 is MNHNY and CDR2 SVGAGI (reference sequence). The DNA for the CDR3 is TGTGCCAGCAGTTACGTTCGACAGGGTAGCACAGATACGCAGTATTTT. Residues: CASSYVRQGSTDTQYF.

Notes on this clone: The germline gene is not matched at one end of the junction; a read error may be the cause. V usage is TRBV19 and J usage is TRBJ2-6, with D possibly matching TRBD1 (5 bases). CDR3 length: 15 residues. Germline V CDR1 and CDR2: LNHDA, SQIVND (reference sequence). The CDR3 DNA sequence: TGTGCCAGTAGTATGTCTTTTTCTGGGGCCAACGGCCTGACTTTC. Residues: CASSMSFSGANGLTF.

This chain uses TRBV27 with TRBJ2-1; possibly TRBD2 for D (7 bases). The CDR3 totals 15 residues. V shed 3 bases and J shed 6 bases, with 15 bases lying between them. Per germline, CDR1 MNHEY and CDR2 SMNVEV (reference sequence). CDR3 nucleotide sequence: TGTGCCAGCAGTTTGGGAGGGGGGGCGAGCAATGAGCAGTTCTTC. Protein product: CASSLGGGASNEQFF.

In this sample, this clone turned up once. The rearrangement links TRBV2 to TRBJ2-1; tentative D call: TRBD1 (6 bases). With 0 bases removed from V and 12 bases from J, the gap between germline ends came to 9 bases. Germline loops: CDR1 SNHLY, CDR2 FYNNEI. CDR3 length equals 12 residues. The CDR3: CASSEASRGQFF. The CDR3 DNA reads TGTGCCAGCAGTGAAGCGTCCAGGGGGCAGTTCTTC.

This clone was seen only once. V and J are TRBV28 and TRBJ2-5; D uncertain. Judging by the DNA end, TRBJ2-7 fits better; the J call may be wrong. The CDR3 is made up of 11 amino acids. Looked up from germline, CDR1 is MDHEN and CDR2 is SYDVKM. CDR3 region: CASSTIYEQYF. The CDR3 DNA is TGTGCCAGCAGTACCATCTACGAGCAGTACTTC.

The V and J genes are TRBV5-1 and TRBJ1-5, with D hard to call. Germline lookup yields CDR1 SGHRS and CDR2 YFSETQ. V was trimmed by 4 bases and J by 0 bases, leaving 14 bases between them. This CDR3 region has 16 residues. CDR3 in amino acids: CASSPLGQNSNQPQHF. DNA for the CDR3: TGCGCCAGCAGCCCGTTGGGCCAGAATAGCAATCAGCCCCAGCATTTT. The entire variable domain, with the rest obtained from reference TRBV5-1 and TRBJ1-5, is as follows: KAGVTQTPRYLIKTRGQQVTLSCSPISGHRSVSWYQQTPGQGLQFLFEYFSETQRNKGNFPGRFSGRQFSNSRSEMNVSTLELGDSALYLCASSPLGQNSNQPQHFGDGTRLSIL.

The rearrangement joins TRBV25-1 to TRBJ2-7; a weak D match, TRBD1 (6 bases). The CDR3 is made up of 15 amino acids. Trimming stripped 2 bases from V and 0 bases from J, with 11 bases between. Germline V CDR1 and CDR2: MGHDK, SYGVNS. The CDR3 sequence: CASSEGDTLSYEQYF. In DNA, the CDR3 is TGTGCCAGCAGTGAAGGGGACACCCTCTCCTACGAGCAGTACTTC.

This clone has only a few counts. The CDR3 nucleotides read TGTGCCAGCAGCCCTGAGGGCCGAACTAATGAAAAACTGTTTTTT. It codes for CASSPEGRTNEKLFF. The chain uses TRBV9 and TRBJ1-4; D is unclear. CDR1 is SGDLS and CDR2 is YYNGEE in the germline V gene. The CDR3 runs 15 residues. The V gene lost 4 bases and the J gene lost 1 base, with 11 bases spanning the gap.

The DNA for the CDR3 is TGTGCCAGCAGCTCCCCGGTTGGGGCCAACGTCCTGACTTTC. It encodes CASSSPVGANVLTF. The chain joins TRBV7-9 to TRBJ2-6, with D hard to call. From germline, CDR1 is SEHNR and CDR2 FQNEAQ (reference sequence). With 4 bases removed from V and 3 bases from J, the gap between germline ends came to 7 bases. CDR3 length: 14 residues.